This TCR beta chain was identified during a study of T cell repertoires in cytomegalovirus infection. TCRdb passed the reads through MiXCR, listing each CDR3 protein once. The profile shows fewer than 30,000 distinct CDR3 sequences, about 19% of them singletons. On this clonotype itself: Its antigen is unidentified.

The germline V gene has CDR1 SGHVS and CDR2 FNYEAQ. This CDR3 has 13 residues. Trimming cost V 6 bases and J 4 bases; bases outside gene matches: 4. The receptor was isolated from a human donor in good health (CMV status not recorded). Some clones in this sample may be carry-over from other donors' samples. The chain recombines TRBV7-6 with TRBJ1-2; TRBD1 aligns across 8 bases. The material was CD8+ T cells from cultured PBMCs, obtained from culture after CMV antigen stimulation. The CDR3 DNA reads TGTGCCAGCAGTCGGGACAGGACCTATGGCTACACCTTC. Translated, it gives CASSRDRTYGYTF.